This TCR beta chain was found in a study of T cell repertoires in cytomegalovirus infection. Turning to the study itself: Well-studied HLA-B-restricted epitopes and recently identified HLA-C-restricted epitopes of CMV were both used in the study. A matching HLA type, together with CMV infection, was signaled by public TCR beta signatures. Study-wide results and caveats: Predominance within the ex vivo response was attributable to HLA-C-restricted CMV-specific TCR beta clonotypes.

One entry per CDR3 protein, called by TCRdb with MiXCR from the reads. The table lists hundreds of thousands of distinct CDR3 sequences, 25% to 35% of them singletons. Comment on this clonotype: Its antigen is unidentified.

The sequences come from cultured PBMCs, collected from culture after CMV antigen stimulation. The receptor's source is a human donor in good health (CMV status not recorded). Some clones in this sample may be carry-over from other donors' samples.

The CDR3 loop reads CSASSGTGAQETQYF. CDR3 coding DNA: TGCAGTGCCAGTTCCGGGACAGGGGCACAAGAGACCCAGTACTTC. The chain couples TRBV20-1 to TRBJ2-5; 10 nucleotides line up with TRBD1. The CDR3 covers 15 residues. Germline CDR1 is DFQATT and CDR2 is SNEGSKA (reference sequence). V lost 6 bases to trimming and J lost 2 bases; unmatched junction nucleotides: 9.